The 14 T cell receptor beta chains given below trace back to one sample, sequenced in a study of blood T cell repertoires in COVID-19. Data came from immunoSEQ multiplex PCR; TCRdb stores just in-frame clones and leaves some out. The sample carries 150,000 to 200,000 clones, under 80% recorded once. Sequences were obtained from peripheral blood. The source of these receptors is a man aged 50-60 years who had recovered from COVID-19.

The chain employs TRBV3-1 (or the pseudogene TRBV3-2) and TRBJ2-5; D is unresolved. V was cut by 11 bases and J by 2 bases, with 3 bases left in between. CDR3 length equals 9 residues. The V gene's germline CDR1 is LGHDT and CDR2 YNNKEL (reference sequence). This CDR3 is CAPQETQYF. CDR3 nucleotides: TGTGCCCCTCAAGAGACCCAGTACTTC.

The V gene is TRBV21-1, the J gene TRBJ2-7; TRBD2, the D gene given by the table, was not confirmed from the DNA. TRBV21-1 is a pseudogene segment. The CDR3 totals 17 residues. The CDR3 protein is CASSRRGASGSVYEQYF. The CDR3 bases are TGTGCCAGCAGCAGGAGGGGGGCTAGCGGGAGCGTGTACGAGCAGTACTTC.

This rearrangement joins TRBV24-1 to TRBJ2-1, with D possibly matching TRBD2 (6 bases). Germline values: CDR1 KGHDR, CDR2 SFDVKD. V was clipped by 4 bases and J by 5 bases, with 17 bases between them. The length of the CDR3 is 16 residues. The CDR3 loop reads CATSDRNRGGHNEQFF. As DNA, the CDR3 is TGTGCCACCAGTGACCGGAATAGGGGAGGTCACAATGAGCAGTTCTTC.

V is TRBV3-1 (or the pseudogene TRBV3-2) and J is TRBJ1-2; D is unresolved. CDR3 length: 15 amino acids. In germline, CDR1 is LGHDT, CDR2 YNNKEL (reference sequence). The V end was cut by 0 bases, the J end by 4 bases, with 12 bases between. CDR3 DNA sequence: TGTGCCAGCAGCCAAGATTTGGCCCTCGCCTATGGCTACACCTTC. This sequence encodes CASSQDLALAYGYTF.

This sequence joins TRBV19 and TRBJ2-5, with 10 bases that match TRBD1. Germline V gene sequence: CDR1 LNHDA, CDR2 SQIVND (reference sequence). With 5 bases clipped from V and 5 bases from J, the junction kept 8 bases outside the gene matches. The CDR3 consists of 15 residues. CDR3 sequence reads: CASSAGTGVGETQYF. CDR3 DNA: TGTGCCAGTAGTGCGGGGACAGGGGTAGGCGAGACCCAGTACTTC.

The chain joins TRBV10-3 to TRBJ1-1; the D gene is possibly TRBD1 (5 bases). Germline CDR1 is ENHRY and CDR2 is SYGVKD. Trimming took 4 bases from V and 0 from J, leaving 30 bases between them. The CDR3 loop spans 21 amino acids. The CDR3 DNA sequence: TGTGCCATCAGTGCTTTCGGACAAGGTAAGCGAAGGTCCTTCATGAACACTGAAGCTTTCTTT. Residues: CAISAFGQGKRRSFMNTEAFF.

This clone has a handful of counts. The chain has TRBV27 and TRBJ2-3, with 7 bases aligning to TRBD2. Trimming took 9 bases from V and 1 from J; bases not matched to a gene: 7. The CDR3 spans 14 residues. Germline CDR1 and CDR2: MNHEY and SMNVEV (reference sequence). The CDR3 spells CARNGGSGTDTQYF. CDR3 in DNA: TGTGCCAGAAACGGCGGGAGTGGCACAGATACGCAGTATTTT.

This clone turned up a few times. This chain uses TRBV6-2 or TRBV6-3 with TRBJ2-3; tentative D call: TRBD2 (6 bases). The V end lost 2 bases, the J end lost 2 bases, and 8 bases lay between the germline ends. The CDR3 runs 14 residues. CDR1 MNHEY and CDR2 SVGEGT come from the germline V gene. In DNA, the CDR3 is TGTGCCAGCAGTTACCTGGGACTCACAGATACGCAGTATTTT. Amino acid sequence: CASSYLGLTDTQYF.

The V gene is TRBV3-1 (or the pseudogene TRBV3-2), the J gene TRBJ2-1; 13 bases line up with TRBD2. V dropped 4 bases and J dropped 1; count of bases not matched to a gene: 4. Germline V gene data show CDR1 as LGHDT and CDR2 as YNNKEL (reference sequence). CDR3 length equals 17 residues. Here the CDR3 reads CASSLGLAGASYNEQFF. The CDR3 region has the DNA TGTGCCAGCAGCCTAGGACTAGCGGGAGCGTCCTACAATGAGCAGTTCTTC.

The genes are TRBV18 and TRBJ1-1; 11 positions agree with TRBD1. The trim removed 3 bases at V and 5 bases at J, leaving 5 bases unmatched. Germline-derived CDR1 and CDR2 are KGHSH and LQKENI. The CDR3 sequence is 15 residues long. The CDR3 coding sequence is TGTGCCAGCTCACCTGGACAGGGGGCGAGAACTGAAGCTTTCTTT. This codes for CASSPGQGARTEAFF.

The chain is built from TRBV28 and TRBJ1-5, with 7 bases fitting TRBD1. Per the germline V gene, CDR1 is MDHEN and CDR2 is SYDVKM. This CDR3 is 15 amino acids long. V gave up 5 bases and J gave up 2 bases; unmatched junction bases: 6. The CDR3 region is CASSPGGGGNQPQHF. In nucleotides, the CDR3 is TGTGCCAGCAGTCCAGGGGGAGGCGGCAATCAGCCCCAGCATTTT.

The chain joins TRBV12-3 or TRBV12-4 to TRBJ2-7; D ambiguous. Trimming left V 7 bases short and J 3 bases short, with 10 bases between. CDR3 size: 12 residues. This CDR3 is CASTNGLYEQYF. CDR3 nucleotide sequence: TGTGCCAGCACCAACGGTCTCTACGAGCAGTACTTC.

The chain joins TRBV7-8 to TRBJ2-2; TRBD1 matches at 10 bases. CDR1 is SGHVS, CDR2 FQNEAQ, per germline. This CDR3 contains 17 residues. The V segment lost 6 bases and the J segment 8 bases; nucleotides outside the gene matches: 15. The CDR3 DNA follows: TGTGCCAGCAGACGAACCGGGACAGGGGCTTCTCAGGGGGAGCTGTTTTTT. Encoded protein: CASRRTGTGASQGELFF.

The CDR3 nucleotides are TGTGCCAGCAGTTCCCCCGGGACAGAGTATGGCTACACCTTC. Translated, it gives CASSSPGTEYGYTF. The chain uses TRBV6-6 and TRBJ1-2; 7 positions match TRBD1. V trimming: 4 bases; J trimming: 5 bases; junction bases outside the gene matches: 7. Germline V gene data show CDR1 as MNHNY and CDR2 as SVGAGI (reference sequence). This CDR3 comprises 14 residues.